These 8 T cell receptor beta chains were sequenced from one sample in a study of cytomegalovirus exposure and HLA in healthy donors. PCR was performed using 60 Vbeta and 13 Jbeta primers. Here immunoSEQ multiplex PCR was the method, and the copy in TCRdb shows in-frame clones only, minus some. The sample records over 95,000 clones, around 77% being singletons. The sample comprised PBMCs. The source of these receptors is a man aged 40-55 years in good health and CMV-seronegative.

The chain couples TRBV6-5 to TRBJ1-1; 7 nucleotides line up with TRBD1. Unmatched junction bases numbered 5, after V lost 4 bases and J lost 0 bases. Germline V CDR1 and CDR2: MNHEY, SVGAGI. There are 15 residues in the CDR3. The CDR3 spells CASSSLGQMNTEAFF. The CDR3 nucleotides are TGTGCCAGCAGTTCCTTGGGACAGATGAACACTGAAGCTTTCTTT.

The chain uses TRBV5-1 and TRBJ2-7, with 7 bases fitting TRBD1. After removal of 0 bases from V and 7 bases from J, the junction contained 4 bases not matched to a gene. Germline-derived CDR1 and CDR2 are SGHRS and YFSETQ. The length of the CDR3 is 13 residues. CDR3 nucleotide sequence: TGCGCCAGCAGCTTGGCGCAGGGGGTGGAGCAGTACTTC. Its translation: CASSLAQGVEQYF.

J is TRBJ2-7 and V is TRBV7-9; D not certain. The CDR3 has 13 residues. V dropped 0 bases and J dropped 7 bases, with 10 bases sitting between them. Germline V gene lookup returns CDR1 SEHNR and CDR2 FQNEAQ (reference sequence). CDR3 residues: CASSLAHSREQYF. For the CDR3, the DNA is TGTGCCAGCAGCTTAGCGCACTCGCGAGAGCAGTACTTC.

This clone was observed a single time. The rearrangement uses TRBV28 and TRBJ1-2, with D possibly matching TRBD1 (5 bases). The CDR3 runs to 13 residues. Trimming took off 6 bases at V and 3 bases at J, with 11 bases between the two ends. CDR1 MDHEN and CDR2 SYDVKM come from the germline V gene. CDR3 bases: TGTGCCAGCAGACCGACAGTGGACTATGGCTACACCTTC. It specifies CASRPTVDYGYTF.

V and J are TRBV7-9 and TRBJ2-7; 7 bases align to TRBD1. V lost 5 bases to trimming and J lost 2 bases; unmatched junction nucleotides: 6. Germline V gene data show CDR1 as SEHNR and CDR2 as FQNEAQ (reference sequence). There are 14 residues in the CDR3. The CDR3 DNA is TGTGCCAGCAGCCTTGGGGACAGTCCCTACGAGCAGTACTTC. Translated, it gives CASSLGDSPYEQYF.

The rearrangement joins TRBV28 to TRBJ2-3, with a weak D call TRBD2 (5 bases). Germline V gene lookup returns CDR1 MDHEN and CDR2 SYDVKM. V was trimmed by 5 bases and J by 5 bases, leaving 14 bases between them. This CDR3 region has 14 residues. Written as DNA, the CDR3 is TGTGCCAGCAGTACCGGCGACTACTTAGATACGCAGTATTTT. Translation: CASSTGDYLDTQYF.

J is TRBJ2-6 and V is TRBV14; D is uncertain. Germline loops: CDR1 SGHDN, CDR2 FVKESK. V was trimmed by 4 bases and J by 2 bases, leaving 3 bases between them. The CDR3 sequence is 13 residues long. The CDR3 nucleotides are TGTGCCAGCAGCCTAGCTGGGGCCAACGTCCTGACTTTC. Its protein product is CASSLAGANVLTF. Based on the CDR3 plus reference TRBV14 and TRBJ2-6, the full variable domain is EAGVTQFPSHSVIEKGQTVTLRCDPISGHDNLYWYRRVMGKEIKFLLHFVKESKQDESGMPNNRFLAERTGGTYSTLKVQPAELEDSGVYFCASSLAGANVLTFGAGSRLTVL.

This clone was found a few times. The chain links TRBV7-2 to TRBJ1-1; a possible D gene is TRBD1 (5 bases). The CDR3 extends over 15 amino acids. Germline V gene sequence: CDR1 SGHTA, CDR2 FQGNSA. The germline V and J ends were trimmed by 0 bases and 1 base, with 9 bases remaining between them. The CDR3 reads CASSLAGRGNTEAFF. The CDR3 bases are TGTGCCAGCAGCTTAGCTGGGAGGGGGAACACTGAAGCTTTCTTT.